What follows describes a single TCR beta chain. Antigen unknown. The V gene end was trimmed by 4 bases and the J gene end by 5 bases; junction bases not matched to a gene: 9. The length of the CDR3 is 16 residues. Germline loops: CDR1 SNHLY, CDR2 FYNNEI. The sample originates from a study of T cell repertoires in ileal Crohn's disease. Study conclusions and caveats: High-frequency clones were more common in sorted CD8 than CD4 cells.

Assay used: immunoSEQ multiplex PCR; TCRdb lists only in-frame clones, some missing. The sample lists roughly 15,000 clones; less than 85% were seen once. Sequenced input: ileal tissue. The chain has TRBV2 and TRBJ2-2; 8 nucleotides agree with TRBD1. The sequence derives from an adult with Crohn's disease. The CDR3 spells CASSVQGASGTGELFF. The CDR3 coding sequence is TGTGCCAGCAGTGTCCAGGGGGCGTCGGGAACCGGGGAGCTGTTTTTT.